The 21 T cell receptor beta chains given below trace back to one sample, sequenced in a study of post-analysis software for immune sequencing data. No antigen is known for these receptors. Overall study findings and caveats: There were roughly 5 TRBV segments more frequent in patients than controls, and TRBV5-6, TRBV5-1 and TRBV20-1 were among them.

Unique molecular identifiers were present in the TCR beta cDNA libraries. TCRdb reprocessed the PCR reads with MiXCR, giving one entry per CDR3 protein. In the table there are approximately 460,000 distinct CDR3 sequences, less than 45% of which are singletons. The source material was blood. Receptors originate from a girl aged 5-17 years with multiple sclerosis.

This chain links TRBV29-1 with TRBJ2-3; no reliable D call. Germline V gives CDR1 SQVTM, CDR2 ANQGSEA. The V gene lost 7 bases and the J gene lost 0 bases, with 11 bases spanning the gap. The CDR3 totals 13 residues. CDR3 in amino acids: CSALGGSTDTQYF. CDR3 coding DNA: TGCAGCGCCCTCGGCGGCAGCACAGATACGCAGTATTTT.

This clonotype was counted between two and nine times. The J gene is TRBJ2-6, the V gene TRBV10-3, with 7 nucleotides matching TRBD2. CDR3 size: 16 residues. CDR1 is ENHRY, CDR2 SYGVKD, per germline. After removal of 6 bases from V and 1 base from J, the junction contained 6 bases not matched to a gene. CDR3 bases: TGTGCCATCAGGGACGGCGGGGGATCTGGGGCCAACGTCCTGACTTTC. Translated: CAIRDGGGSGANVLTF.

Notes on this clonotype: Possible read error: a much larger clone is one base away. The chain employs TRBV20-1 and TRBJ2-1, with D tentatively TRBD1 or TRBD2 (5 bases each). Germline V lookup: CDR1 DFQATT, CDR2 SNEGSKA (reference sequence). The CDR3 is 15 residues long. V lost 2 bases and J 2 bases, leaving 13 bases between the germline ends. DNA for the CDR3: TGCAGTGCTAGACCCGGGGCTGGGGCCTACAATGAGCAGTTCTTC. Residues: CSARPGAGAYNEQFF.

The CDR3, as DNA: TGCAGTGCTAGGAAGGACCGAAACAGCTATGGCTACACCTTC. This encodes CSARKDRNSYGYTF. The rearrangement links TRBV20-1 to TRBJ1-2; unclear D gene. This CDR3 is 14 amino acids long. Germline V gene sequence: CDR1 DFQATT, CDR2 SNEGSKA (reference sequence). V was pared by 3 bases and J by 4 bases, with 15 bases between.

The CDR3 loop reads CAIKTSGSTDTQYF. The DNA for the CDR3 is TGTGCCATCAAGACGAGCGGTAGCACAGATACGCAGTATTTT. The chain employs TRBV10-3 and TRBJ2-3; D is possibly TRBD2 (5 bases). V lost 7 bases to trimming and J lost 0 bases, with 11 bases between them. CDR3 length equals 14 residues. Germline CDR1 is ENHRY and CDR2 is SYGVKD.

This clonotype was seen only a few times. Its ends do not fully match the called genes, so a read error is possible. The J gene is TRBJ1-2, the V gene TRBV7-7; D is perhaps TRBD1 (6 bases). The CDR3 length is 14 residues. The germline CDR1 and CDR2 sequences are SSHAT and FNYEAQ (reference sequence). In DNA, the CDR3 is TGTGCTAGCAGCCCCACCGGACAGCACTATGGCTACACCTTC. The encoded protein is CASSPTGQHYGYTF.

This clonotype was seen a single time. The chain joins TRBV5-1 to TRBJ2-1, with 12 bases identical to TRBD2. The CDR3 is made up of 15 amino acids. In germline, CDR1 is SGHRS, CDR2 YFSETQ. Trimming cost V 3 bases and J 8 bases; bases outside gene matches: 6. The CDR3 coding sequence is TGCGCCAGCAGCTCGACTAGCGGGAGATTCGATGAGCAGTTCTTC. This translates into CASSSTSGRFDEQFF.

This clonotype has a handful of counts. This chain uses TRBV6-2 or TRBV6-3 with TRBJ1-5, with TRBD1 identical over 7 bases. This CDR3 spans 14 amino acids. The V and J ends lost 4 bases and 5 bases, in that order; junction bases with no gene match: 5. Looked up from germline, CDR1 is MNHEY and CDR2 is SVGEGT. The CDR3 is CASSSRGSYQPQHF. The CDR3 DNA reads TGTGCCAGCAGTTCCAGGGGGTCGTATCAGCCCCAGCATTTT.

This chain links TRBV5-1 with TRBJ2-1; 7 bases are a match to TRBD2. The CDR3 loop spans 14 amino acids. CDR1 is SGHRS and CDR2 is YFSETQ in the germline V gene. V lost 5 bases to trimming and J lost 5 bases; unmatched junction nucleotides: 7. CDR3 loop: CASRSVAGDNEQFF. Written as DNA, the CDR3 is TGCGCCAGCAGGTCGGTAGCGGGTGACAATGAGCAGTTCTTC.

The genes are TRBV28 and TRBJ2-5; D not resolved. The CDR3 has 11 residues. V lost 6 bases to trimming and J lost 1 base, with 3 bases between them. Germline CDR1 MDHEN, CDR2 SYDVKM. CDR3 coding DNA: TGTGCCAGCAGGGTCCAAGAGACCCAGTACTTC. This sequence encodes CASRVQETQYF.

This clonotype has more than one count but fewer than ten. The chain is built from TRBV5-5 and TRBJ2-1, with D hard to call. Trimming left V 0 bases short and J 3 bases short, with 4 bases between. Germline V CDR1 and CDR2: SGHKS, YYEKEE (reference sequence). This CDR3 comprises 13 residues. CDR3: CASSLGFYNEQFF. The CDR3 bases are TGTGCCAGCAGCTTGGGTTTCTACAATGAGCAGTTCTTC.

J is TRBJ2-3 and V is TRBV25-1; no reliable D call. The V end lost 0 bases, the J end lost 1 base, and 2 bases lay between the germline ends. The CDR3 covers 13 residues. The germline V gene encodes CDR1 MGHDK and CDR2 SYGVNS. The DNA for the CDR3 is TGTGCCAGCAGTGAATACGGCACAGATACGCAGTATTTT. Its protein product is CASSEYGTDTQYF.

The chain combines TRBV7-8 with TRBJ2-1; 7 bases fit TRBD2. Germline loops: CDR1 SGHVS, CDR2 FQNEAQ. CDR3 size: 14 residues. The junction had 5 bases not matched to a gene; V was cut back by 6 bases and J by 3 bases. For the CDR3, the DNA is TGTGCCAGCAGTGCGGGAGAACTCTACAATGAGCAGTTCTTC. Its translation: CASSAGELYNEQFF.

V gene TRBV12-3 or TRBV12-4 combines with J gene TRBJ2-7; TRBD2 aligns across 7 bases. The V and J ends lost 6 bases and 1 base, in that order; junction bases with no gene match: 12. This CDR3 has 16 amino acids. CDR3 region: CASSPSPSSGSYEQYF. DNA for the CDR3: TGTGCCAGCAGCCCCAGCCCCTCTAGCGGTTCCTACGAGCAGTACTTC.

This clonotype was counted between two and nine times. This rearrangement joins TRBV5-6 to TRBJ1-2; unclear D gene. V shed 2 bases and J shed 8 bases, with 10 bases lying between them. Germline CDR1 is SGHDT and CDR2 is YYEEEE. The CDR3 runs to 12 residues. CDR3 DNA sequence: TGTGCCAGCAGCTTTAGGATTACAGGCTACACCTTC. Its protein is CASSFRITGYTF.

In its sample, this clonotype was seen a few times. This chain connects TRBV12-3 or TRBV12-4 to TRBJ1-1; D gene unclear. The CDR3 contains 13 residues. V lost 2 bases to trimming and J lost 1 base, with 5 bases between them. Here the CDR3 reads CASSLSKNTEAFF. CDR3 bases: TGTGCCAGCAGTTTAAGCAAGAACACTGAAGCTTTCTTT.

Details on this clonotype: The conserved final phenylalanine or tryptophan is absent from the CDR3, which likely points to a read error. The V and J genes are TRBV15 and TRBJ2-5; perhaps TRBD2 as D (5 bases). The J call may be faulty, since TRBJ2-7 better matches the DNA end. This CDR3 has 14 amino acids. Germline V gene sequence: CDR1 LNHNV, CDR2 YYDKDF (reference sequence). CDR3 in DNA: TGTGCCACCAGCAGAGATGGAGGCGCTTACGAGCAGTACATC. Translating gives CATSRDGGAYEQYI.

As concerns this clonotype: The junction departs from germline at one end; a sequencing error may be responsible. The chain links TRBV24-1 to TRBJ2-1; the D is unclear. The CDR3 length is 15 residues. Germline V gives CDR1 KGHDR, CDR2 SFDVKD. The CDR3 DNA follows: TGTGCCAGCAGTGACTCGCGGAGCTCCTACAATGAGCAGTTCTTC. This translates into CASSDSRSSYNEQFF.

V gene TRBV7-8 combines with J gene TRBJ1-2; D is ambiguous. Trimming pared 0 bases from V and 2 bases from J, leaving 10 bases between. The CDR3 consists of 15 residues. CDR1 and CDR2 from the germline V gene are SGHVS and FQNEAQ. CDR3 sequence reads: CASSLALGRNYGYTF. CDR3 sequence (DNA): TGTGCCAGCAGCTTAGCGCTAGGCAGAAACTATGGCTACACCTTC.

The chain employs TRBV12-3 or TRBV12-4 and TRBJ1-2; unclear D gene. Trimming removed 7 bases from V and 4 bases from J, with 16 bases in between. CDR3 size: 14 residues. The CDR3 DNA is TGTGCCAGCACCTTCTCCGGTTCTGGCTATGGCTACACCTTC. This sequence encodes CASTFSGSGYGYTF.

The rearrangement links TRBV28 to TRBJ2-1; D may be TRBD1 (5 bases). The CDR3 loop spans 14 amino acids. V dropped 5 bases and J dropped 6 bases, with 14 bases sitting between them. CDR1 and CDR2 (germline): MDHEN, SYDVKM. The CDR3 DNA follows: TGTGCCAGCAGTCCTCCTATGGGGCTCAATGAGCAGTTCTTC. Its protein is CASSPPMGLNEQFF.